The next 30 T cell receptor beta chains were all read from a single sample in a study of cytomegalovirus exposure and HLA in healthy donors. Profiling relied on immunoSEQ multiplex PCR, and the TCRdb table lists in-frame clones only, not all of them. The table shows some 200,000 clones, with about 93% occurring only once. Sequencing was carried out using PBMCs. The receptors were gathered from a woman aged 18-30 years in good health and CMV-seronegative.

The chain combines TRBV19 with TRBJ1-1; maybe TRBD1 (5 bases). CDR3 length equals 12 residues. Germline V CDR1 and CDR2: LNHDA, SQIVND (reference sequence). The V and J ends lost 8 bases and 5 bases respectively, with 12 bases between them. The DNA for the CDR3 is TGTGCCAGTGCCCTGGAGGGGACTGAAGCTTTCTTT. Its protein is CASALEGTEAFF.

V gene TRBV5-1 combines with J gene TRBJ1-1; 7 bases map to TRBD1. J gave up 3 bases and V 2 bases, and 4 bases lay outside the gene matches. Germline CDR1 reads SGHRS; CDR2 reads YFSETQ. The CDR3 is 14 residues long. In DNA, the CDR3 is TGCGCCAGCAGCTTAAATACAGGGGACACTGAAGCTTTCTTT. Translated: CASSLNTGDTEAFF.

This clone occurred once. Written as DNA, the CDR3 is TGCGCCAGCAGCGGGCAGGGGGCGCGGTACAATGAGCAGTTCTTC. This translates into CASSGQGARYNEQFF. The chain couples TRBV5-1 to TRBJ2-1; 8 bases fit TRBD1. Germline V gene lookup returns CDR1 SGHRS and CDR2 YFSETQ. The CDR3 consists of 15 residues. Trimming removed 4 bases from V and 4 bases from J; junction bases left unmatched: 7.

The chain has TRBV5-1 and TRBJ2-7; no clear D gene. The CDR3 has 14 residues. The germline V gene encodes CDR1 SGHRS and CDR2 YFSETQ. V lost 0 bases and J lost 5, with 12 bases in between. The DNA for the CDR3 is TGCGCCAGCAGCTTGGCTCCCCCTACTCACGAGCAGTACTTC. It codes for CASSLAPPTHEQYF.

The chain combines TRBV30 with TRBJ1-4; 7 bases agree with TRBD1. Germline-derived CDR1 and CDR2 are GTSNPN and SVGIG (reference sequence). Trimming cost V 5 bases and J 4 bases; bases outside gene matches: 7. This CDR3 comprises 14 residues. In nucleotides, the CDR3 is TGTGCCTGGCTACGACAGGGTCGTAATGAAAAACTGTTTTTT. Translated, it gives CAWLRQGRNEKLFF.

The CDR3 reads CASSLVQSQPQHF. CDR3 coding DNA: TGTGCCAGCAGCTTGGTCCAATCCCAGCCCCAGCATTTT. V and J are TRBV5-8 and TRBJ1-5; unclear D gene. The CDR3 runs 13 residues. V lost 0 bases to trimming and J lost 7 bases, with 8 bases between them. Germline V gene data show CDR1 as SGHTS and CDR2 as YDEGEE.

The gene calls are TRBV5-6 and TRBJ1-3; 8 bases match TRBD1. The germline V gene encodes CDR1 SGHDT and CDR2 YYEEEE. The CDR3 runs to 16 residues. Trimming at V came to 0 bases and at J to 3 bases, leaving 5 bases not matched to a gene. CDR3 sequence (DNA): TGTGCCAGCAGCTTGGAACGGACAGGGATTGGAAACACCATATATTTT. This translates into CASSLERTGIGNTIYF. The variable domain in full, completed from reference TRBV5-6 and TRBJ1-3, reads DAGVTQSPTHLIKTRGQQVTLRCSPKSGHDTVSWYQQALGQGPQFIFQYYEEEERQRGNFPDRFSGHQFPNYSSELNVNALLLGDSALYLCASSLERTGIGNTIYFGEGSWLTVV.

The gene calls are TRBV5-1 and TRBJ1-1, with D unclear. The CDR3 loop spans 13 amino acids. V dropped 4 bases and J dropped 0 bases, with 7 bases sitting between them. Germline lookup yields CDR1 SGHRS and CDR2 YFSETQ. CDR3 residues: CASSPTLNTEAFF. The CDR3 nucleotides are TGCGCCAGCAGCCCCACACTGAACACTGAAGCTTTCTTT. The full variable domain, with the rest looked up from reference TRBV5-1 and TRBJ1-1, is KAGVTQTPRYLIKTRGQQVTLSCSPISGHRSVSWYQQTPGQGLQFLFEYFSETQRNKGNFPGRFSGRQFSNSRSEMNVSTLELGDSALYLCASSPTLNTEAFFGQGTRLTVV.

The rearrangement joins TRBV5-4 to TRBJ2-2; no firm D call. Germline-derived CDR1 and CDR2 are SGHNT and YYREEE (reference sequence). V lost 6 bases to trimming and J lost 6 bases, with 9 bases between them. This CDR3 comprises 12 residues. The CDR3 protein is CASTNQAGELFF. CDR3 in DNA: TGTGCCAGCACCAACCAGGCCGGGGAGCTGTTTTTT.

The chain is built from TRBV10-2 and TRBJ1-2, with D hard to call. V was shortened by 6 bases and J by 8 bases, with 16 bases between the two germline ends. CDR1 is WSHSY, CDR2 SAAADI, per germline. CDR3 length: 13 residues. CDR3 nucleotides: TGCGCCAGCAGAGGTTCGGGGATGGGCGGCTACACCTTC. This encodes CASRGSGMGGYTF.

The chain employs TRBV5-1 and TRBJ1-2; 9 nucleotides align to TRBD1. The junction had 8 bases not matched to a gene; V was cut back by 0 bases and J by 8 bases. The CDR3 runs to 15 residues. Germline V gene lookup returns CDR1 SGHRS and CDR2 YFSETQ. The CDR3 nucleotides read TGCGCCAGCAGCTTGGACGGGACAGGGTTCGGAGGCTACACCTTC. Translated: CASSLDGTGFGGYTF.

This chain uses TRBV6-5 with TRBJ2-7; D is perhaps TRBD1 (5 bases). The CDR3 has 14 amino acids. Trimming shortened V by 0 bases and J by 3 bases, and 9 bases separated the two germline ends. Germline-derived CDR1 and CDR2 are MNHEY and SVGAGI. In DNA, the CDR3 is TGTGCCAGCAGTTACTCGGACAACCACTACGAGCAGTACTTC. Residues: CASSYSDNHYEQYF.

This clone was picked up one time. V is TRBV2 and J is TRBJ2-7; 7 positions agree with TRBD2. CDR1 is SNHLY, CDR2 FYNNEI, per germline. This CDR3 comprises 14 residues. The J segment lost 2 bases and the V segment lost 6 bases, leaving 7 bases of the junction unmatched. Here the CDR3 DNA reads TGTGCCAGCAGGGGGGGAGCGGGGCCCTACGAGCAGTACTTC. Translated, it gives CASRGGAGPYEQYF. The complete variable domain, with remaining parts taken from reference TRBV2 and TRBJ2-7, reads EPEVTQTPSHQVTQMGQEVILRCVPISNHLYFYWYRQILGQKVEFLVSFYNNEISEKSEIFDDQFSVERPDGSNFTLKIRSTKLEDSAMYFCASRGGAGPYEQYFGPGTRLTVT.

This chain connects TRBV27 to TRBJ1-1, with 9 nucleotides matching TRBD1. The CDR3 totals 14 residues. CDR1 and CDR2 from the germline V gene are MNHEY and SMNVEV (reference sequence). Trimming removed 7 bases from V and 1 base from J; junction bases left unmatched: 4. CDR3 bases: TGTGCCAGCACGGACAGGGGAACGAACACTGAAGCTTTCTTT. Residues: CASTDRGTNTEAFF.

As DNA, the CDR3 is TGTGCCATCAGTGAGTCGGAGTGGGTGGGCTATGGCTACACCTTC. Translating gives CAISESEWVGYGYTF. J is TRBJ1-2 and V is TRBV10-3, with D unresolved. Germline V CDR1 and CDR2: ENHRY, SYGVKD. The CDR3 is 15 amino acids. V was clipped by 0 bases and J by 4 bases, with 12 bases between them.

V is TRBV11-3 and J is TRBJ1-1; D not certain. V lost 3 bases to trimming and J lost 1 base, with 6 bases between them. This CDR3 contains 13 residues. In germline, CDR1 is SGHNT, CDR2 YENEEA. In DNA form, the CDR3 reads TGTGCCAGCAGCTTTAGCCAGAACACTGAAGCTTTCTTT. This gives the protein CASSFSQNTEAFF.

The chain links TRBV6-6 to TRBJ1-5; D might be TRBD1 (5 bases). Between the trimmed V and J ends, which lost 2 bases and 8 bases, there was a span of 13 bases. This CDR3 region has 14 residues. Looked up from germline, CDR1 is MNHNY and CDR2 is SVGAGI (reference sequence). The CDR3 coding sequence is TGTGCCAGCAGTTACAGGGGCCCGGGGGAGCCCCAGCATTTT. The encoded protein is CASSYRGPGEPQHF.

The genes are TRBV6-1 and TRBJ2-1; possible D gene TRBD1, 5 bases. The germline CDR1 and CDR2 sequences are MNHNS and SASEGT. With 0 bases removed from V and 8 bases from J, the gap between germline ends came to 23 bases. The length of the CDR3 is 18 residues. CDR3 sequence: CASSEAQGGPNGLDEQFF. In DNA, the CDR3 is TGTGCCAGCAGTGAAGCGCAGGGCGGCCCCAACGGTTTGGATGAGCAGTTCTTC.

The chain combines TRBV25-1 with TRBJ1-5; the D is unclear. V was shortened by 4 bases and J by 4 bases, with 8 bases between the two germline ends. This CDR3 is 13 amino acids long. Germline-derived CDR1 and CDR2 are MGHDK and SYGVNS. The CDR3, as DNA: TGTGCCAGCAGTGGAACAGTAAATCAGCCCCAGCATTTT. Translated: CASSGTVNQPQHF.

This sequence joins TRBV30 and TRBJ2-5; D perhaps matches TRBD1 (5 bases). Per the germline V gene, CDR1 is GTSNPN and CDR2 is SVGIG (reference sequence). V lost 0 bases, J lost 4 bases, and 18 bases lay in between. The length of the CDR3 is 16 residues. DNA of the CDR3: TGTGCCTGGAGTGTACGGCAGGGTAAAGGCGGAGAGACCCAGTACTTC. Translating it yields CAWSVRQGKGGETQYF.

As concerns this clone: The germline gene is not matched at one end of the junction; a read error may be the cause. The chain carries TRBV6-5 and TRBJ2-3, with 10 positions matching TRBD1. The CDR3 is 13 amino acids. CDR1 and CDR2 from the germline V gene are MNHEY and SVGAGI. The CDR3 loop is CASRTGGTDTQYF. CDR3 DNA sequence: TGTGCCAGCAGGACAGGGGGCACGGATACGCAGTATTTT.

The V gene is TRBV28, the J gene TRBJ2-7; 8 bases match TRBD1. The CDR3 covers 14 residues. Germline V CDR1 and CDR2: MDHEN, SYDVKM. Trimming cost V 4 bases and J 3 bases; bases outside gene matches: 5. CDR3 DNA: TGTGCCAGCAGTTGGACAGGGATCTTCTACGAGCAGTACTTC. It translates to CASSWTGIFYEQYF. The complete variable domain, with remaining parts taken from reference TRBV28 and TRBJ2-7, reads DVKVTQSSRYLVKRTGEKVFLECVQDMDHENMFWYRQDPGLGLRLIYFSYDVKMKEKGDIPEGYSVSREKKERFSLILESASTNQTSMYLCASSWTGIFYEQYFGPGTRLTVT.

The chain links TRBV29-1 to TRBJ2-7, with TRBD1 as a possible D gene (6 bases). CDR3 length: 14 amino acids. V was trimmed by 0 bases and J by 7 bases, leaving 16 bases between them. Germline CDR1 SQVTM, CDR2 ANQGSEA. In nucleotides, the CDR3 is TGCAGCGTTGAAGATGTGGGGACACGGGGTGAGCAGTACTTC. Translating gives CSVEDVGTRGEQYF.

This chain links TRBV30 with TRBJ1-1; D gene uncertain. The germline V gene encodes CDR1 GTSNPN and CDR2 SVGIG (reference sequence). The V and J ends lost 3 bases and 3 bases respectively, with 11 bases between them. The CDR3 is made up of 13 amino acids. The CDR3 loop reads CAWRGRSDTEAFF. The CDR3 DNA reads as TGTGCCTGGAGGGGCCGATCGGACACTGAAGCTTTCTTT.

This chain uses TRBV27 with TRBJ1-2; D is possibly TRBD1 (5 bases). The CDR3 spans 14 residues. Germline loops: CDR1 MNHEY, CDR2 SMNVEV (reference sequence). With 2 bases removed from V and 7 bases from J, the gap between germline ends came to 14 bases. The CDR3 protein is CASSLVGQGSGYTF. The DNA of the CDR3 is TGTGCCAGCAGTTTAGTGGGGCAAGGGTCTGGCTACACCTTC.

This chain joins TRBV9 and TRBJ1-1; 11 bases line up with TRBD1. This CDR3 is built from 16 residues. Germline V gives CDR1 SGDLS, CDR2 YYNGEE. V dropped 0 bases and J dropped 4; count of bases not matched to a gene: 5. The CDR3, as DNA: TGTGCCAGCAGCGTAGCTACCGGGACAGGGGGCACTGAAGCTTTCTTT. It yields the protein CASSVATGTGGTEAFF.

The chain has TRBV11-3 and TRBJ2-5; TRBD1 might be the D (5 bases). The CDR3 is 13 residues long. With 3 bases removed from V and 3 bases from J, the gap between germline ends came to 8 bases. Looked up from germline, CDR1 is SGHNT and CDR2 is YENEEA. The CDR3 reads CASSFGREETQYF. DNA for the CDR3: TGTGCCAGCAGCTTTGGCAGGGAAGAGACCCAGTACTTC.

Comments on this clone: This is likely a read error, given that the CDR3 carries no conserved phenylalanine or tryptophan at its end. The limits of the CDR3 on the DNA are not certain, so only TCRdb's listed CDR3 is given. V usage is TRBV20-1 and J usage is TRBJ1-1; the table calls TRBD1, which could not be checked here. The CDR3 totals 9 residues, both ends included. Germline CDR1 and CDR2: DFQATT and SNEGSKA (reference sequence). The CDR3 protein is CSARVPGQA.

Here the CDR3 DNA reads TGTGCCAGCAATGAGGACTCCCCAACCTACGAGCAGTACTTC. Amino acids: CASNEDSPTYEQYF. The J gene is TRBJ2-7, the V gene TRBV2, with D perhaps matching TRBD2 (5 bases). V lost 7 bases, J lost 2 bases, and 15 bases lay in between. CDR3 size: 14 residues. CDR1 is SNHLY, CDR2 FYNNEI, per germline.

This chain links TRBV5-1 with TRBJ2-3, with TRBD2 identical over 9 bases. The germline CDR1 and CDR2 sequences are SGHRS and YFSETQ. The CDR3 totals 14 residues. J was trimmed by 3 bases and V by 3 bases; bases with no gene match: 2. The CDR3 DNA follows: TGCGCCAGCAGCTCAGCGGGAGGAACAGATACGCAGTATTTT. This sequence encodes CASSSAGGTDTQYF.